These 10 T cell receptor beta chains came from one sample sequenced in a study of cytomegalovirus exposure and HLA in healthy donors. The PCR ran on 60 Vbeta and 13 Jbeta primers. Clones were sequenced by immunoSEQ multiplex PCR, and TCRdb holds only the in-frame ones, with some missing. The sample shows 120,000 to 150,000 clones, around 72% of them seen only once. Material: PBMCs. Receptor source: a middle-aged man in good health and CMV-seronegative.

This clone showed up just a few times. CDR3 DNA: TGCGCCAGCAGCTTGGAGCGGACAGCGAACACCGGGGAGCTGTTTTTT. This translates into CASSLERTANTGELFF. The J gene is TRBJ2-2, the V gene TRBV5-1; tentatively, D is TRBD1 (6 bases). The ends were cut back, 0 bases at V and 0 bases at J, with 9 bases in the middle. The CDR3 runs to 16 residues. Germline V CDR1 and CDR2: SGHRS, YFSETQ.

V gene TRBV10-3 combines with J gene TRBJ2-5; D is undetermined. This CDR3 is 13 amino acids long. Germline CDR1 reads ENHRY; CDR2 reads SYGVKD. V lost 6 bases to trimming and J lost 5 bases, with 13 bases between them. Here the CDR3 reads CAISLQPQETQYF. CDR3 DNA sequence: TGTGCCATCAGCCTACAGCCCCAGGAGACCCAGTACTTC.

The chain combines TRBV19 with TRBJ2-1; D may be TRBD2 (5 bases). V gave up 4 bases and J gave up 4 bases, with 20 bases separating them. The CDR3 has 17 residues. The V gene's germline CDR1 is LNHDA and CDR2 SQIVND (reference sequence). CDR3 nucleotide sequence: TGTGCCAGTAGTAGGCGCGACCTACAGCGGAATTACAATGAGCAGTTCTTC. It yields the protein CASSRRDLQRNYNEQFF.

The genes are TRBV2 and TRBJ2-7, with a possible D match to TRBD1 (6 bases). The CDR3 length is 16 residues. Germline values: CDR1 SNHLY, CDR2 FYNNEI. V was pared by 3 bases and J by 0 bases, with 15 bases between. In DNA form, the CDR3 reads TGTGCCAGCAGTGAGGACATGGGGGCGAGCTCCTACGAGCAGTACTTC. Protein: CASSEDMGASSYEQYF.

In its sample, this clone was seen once. The chain couples TRBV28 to TRBJ2-7; D unresolved. Between the trimmed V and J ends, which lost 2 bases and 0 bases, there was a span of 5 bases. Germline V CDR1 and CDR2: MDHEN, SYDVKM. There are 13 residues in the CDR3. CDR3 amino acids: CASSLGGSYEQYF. The CDR3 nucleotides are TGTGCCAGCAGTTTAGGCGGCTCCTACGAGCAGTACTTC. Based on the CDR3 plus reference TRBV28 and TRBJ2-7, the full variable domain is DVKVTQSSRYLVKRTGEKVFLECVQDMDHENMFWYRQDPGLGLRLIYFSYDVKMKEKGDIPEGYSVSREKKERFSLILESASTNQTSMYLCASSLGGSYEQYFGPGTRLTVT.

The V gene is TRBV27, the J gene TRBJ2-1; 7 positions agree with TRBD2. This CDR3 is built from 16 residues. Germline V gives CDR1 MNHEY, CDR2 SMNVEV (reference sequence). The trim removed 3 bases at V and 6 bases at J, leaving 11 bases unmatched. In DNA, the CDR3 is TGTGCCAGCAGTTTGGTGGGAGGGCCCTCGGCCAATGAGCAGTTCTTC. Amino acids: CASSLVGGPSANEQFF.

This rearrangement joins TRBV27 to TRBJ2-7, with 7 bases matching TRBD1. Germline V CDR1 and CDR2: MNHEY, SMNVEV (reference sequence). The CDR3 length is 15 residues. V trimming: 3 bases; J trimming: 9 bases; junction bases outside the gene matches: 14. CDR3 loop: CASSFSPTGETGQYF. CDR3 in DNA: TGTGCCAGCAGTTTCTCCCCAACAGGGGAAACGGGGCAGTACTTC.

The chain joins TRBV5-1 to TRBJ1-3, with a weak D call TRBD1 (5 bases). The CDR3 has 16 residues. V was cut by 2 bases and J by 4 bases, with 16 bases left in between. The germline CDR1 and CDR2 sequences are SGHRS and YFSETQ. In DNA form, the CDR3 reads TGCGCCAGCAGCTTTGGCATGCAGGGATCCGGAAACACCATATATTTT. Encoded protein: CASSFGMQGSGNTIYF.

J is TRBJ2-1 and V is TRBV10-3; 12 bases agree with TRBD2. Germline CDR1 is ENHRY and CDR2 is SYGVKD. The CDR3 runs to 16 residues. With V trimmed by 6 bases and J by 8 bases, 11 bases remained unmatched. The CDR3 nucleotides read TGTGCCATCAGACAACTAGCGGGAGGTTTAGGCGATGAGCAGTTCTTC. Protein: CAIRQLAGGLGDEQFF.

The CDR3 is CASSYSGGQETQYF. The DNA for the CDR3 is TGTGCCAGCAGTTACTCGGGGGGGCAAGAGACCCAGTACTTC. The chain carries TRBV6-5 and TRBJ2-5, with 7 bases aligning to TRBD2. This CDR3 has 14 amino acids. V dropped 0 bases and J dropped 2; count of bases not matched to a gene: 0. Germline-derived CDR1 and CDR2 are MNHEY and SVGAGI.